The source of this T cell receptor (beta chain) is a study of blood T cell repertoires in COVID-19. Sequencing used immunoSEQ multiplex PCR; TCRdb keeps in-frame clones, though not all of them. Altogether roughly 210,000 clones are present, 84% being singletons, with the ten largest covering 10% to 13%. Per the germline V gene, CDR1 is SQVTM and CDR2 is ANQGSEA. V was pared by 5 bases and J by 4 bases, with 13 bases between. There are 13 residues in the CDR3. The sample consisted of peripheral blood. The receptor's source is a woman of 80 years or more with COVID-19, enrolled during active disease. The chain has TRBV29-1 and TRBJ2-3; perhaps TRBD1 as D (6 bases). The CDR3 loop is CSVLQGNADTQYF. The CDR3 DNA sequence: TGCAGCGTTTTACAGGGTAATGCAGATACGCAGTATTTT.